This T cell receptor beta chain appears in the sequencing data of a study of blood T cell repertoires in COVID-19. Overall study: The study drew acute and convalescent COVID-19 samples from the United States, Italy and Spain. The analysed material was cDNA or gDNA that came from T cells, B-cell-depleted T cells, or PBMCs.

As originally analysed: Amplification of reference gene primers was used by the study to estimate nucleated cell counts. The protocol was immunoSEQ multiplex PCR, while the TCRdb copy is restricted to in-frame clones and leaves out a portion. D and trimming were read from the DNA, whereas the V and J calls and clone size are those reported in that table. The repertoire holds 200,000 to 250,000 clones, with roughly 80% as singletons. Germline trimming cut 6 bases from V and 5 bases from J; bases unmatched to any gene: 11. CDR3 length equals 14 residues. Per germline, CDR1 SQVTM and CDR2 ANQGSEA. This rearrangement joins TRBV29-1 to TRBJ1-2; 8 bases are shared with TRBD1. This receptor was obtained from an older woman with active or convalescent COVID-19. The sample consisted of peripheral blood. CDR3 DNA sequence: TGCAGCGTCCGGACCGGGACAGGCGAATATGGCTACACCTTC. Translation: CSVRTGTGEYGYTF.